The T cell receptor beta chain described here comes from a study of early T cells in non-severe SARS-CoV-2 infection. Study at large: The study sequenced bulk RNA from unsorted whole blood, with chains unpaired. Study results and caveats: The study's VDJdb matching favored anti-spike CD8 responses and missed private and CD4 specificities.

The CDR3 covers 14 residues. With V trimmed by 6 bases and J by 2 bases, 10 bases remained unmatched. Germline-derived CDR1 and CDR2 are SQVTM and ANQGSEA. This clonotype was observed at least ten times. What it binds is unknown. In the library, individual cDNA molecules carried attached unique molecular identifiers. TCRdb independently ran MiXCR on the 5' RACE reads; one entry per CDR3 protein. The sample lists about 97,000 distinct CDR3 sequences; approximately 11% were seen once. The sample here was whole blood, taken at baseline. This clonotype originated in an adult who was a healthcare worker with PCR-confirmed SARS-CoV-2 infection or an uninfected control (not recorded which). This chain connects TRBV29-1 to TRBJ2-7; 7 nucleotides agree with TRBD1. The CDR3: CSVEGASSTYEQYF. The CDR3 region has the DNA TGCAGCGTCGAGGGGGCTAGCAGTACCTACGAGCAGTACTTC.